This TCR beta chain was sequenced during a study of T cell clonotyping in hematopoietic cell transplantation (dated by TCRdb to about 2021). General notes on the study: A total of more than 110 blood samples were gathered in the study from roughly 40 consecutive transplant recipients along with their related donors. Recruitment of patients ran from late 2015 to early 2017, and follow-up continued until late 2020 or until death. Points the paper makes about the study in general: Overlap with donor repertoires was found for only a small fraction of recipient repertoires, with over 95% found to appear de novo at the given depth. The sample size was limited, and CD4 and CD8 repertoire contributions could not be separated because cells were not sorted. After transplant, TCR diversity in recipients dropped, and pathologically expanded clonotypes increased progressively from day 30 to day 180. Inverse Simpson Index values from donors and from recipients before transplant predicted broader TCR repertoire diversity after transplant.

The sample's time point label, decoded: 30 days after allo-HCT. Blood samples were obtained from recipients approximately 28 days before transplant and at days 30, 100 and 180 after transplant. Nuclei Lysis Solution was used to extract genomic DNA from fresh or cryopreserved unfractionated peripheral blood mononuclear cells. This clone is deemed large (0.1 to 1%). The antigen it recognizes is unknown. Base qualities were left out, and no much larger clone turns up one base away. With the immunoSEQ assay, which is a bias-controlled multiplex PCR relying on V- and J-specific primers, TCR beta CDR3 regions were amplified from genomic DNA. A proprietary barcode and Illumina adapter sequences were added to the CDR3 amplicons in a second PCR step. An Illumina MiSeq instrument was used to sequence the CDR3 libraries. Processing in the source paper ran as follows. Export and quality control were handled in immunoSEQ Analyzer 3.0, while downstream analyses relied on R Bioconductor and Immunarch. Only productive rearrangements in the normalized downsampled data set went into calculating the repertoire metrics. Clonotypes larger than 5 templates in the normalized cohort were defined as pathologically expanded. The Inverse Simpson Index served as the measure of repertoire diversity. To capture all clonotypes, the CMV-specificity analyses were run on the non-normalized data set. What TCRdb holds here is the immuneACCESS table cut down to in-frame rearrangements. Part of the clones is not present; checked against another copy, under half of the missing clones reflect an unresolved V gene, and the others are unexplained. D and trimming were read from the DNA, whereas the V and J calls and clone size are those reported in that table. This sample holds approximately 4,000 clones; approximately 20% were observed only once. Roughly a fifth of the sample goes to the ten largest clones.

The germline V gene encodes CDR1 PRHDT and CDR2 FYEKMQ (reference sequence). Here V drops 5 bases and J drops 12 bases, and the junction holds 15 bases not matched to any gene. The CDR3 starts with the cysteine, ends with the phenylalanine, and has 15 residues. This entry keeps only the CDR3 DNA: 45 bases, framed from base 1. The material was peripheral blood mononuclear cells, obtained 30 days after allogeneic stem cell transplant. This chain joins TRBV13 to TRBJ2-1; 8 central bases correspond to TRBD2. The TCR was taken from a male patient in his fifties who had an allogeneic stem cell transplant from a related donor, so the T cells may come from the graft donor. Some clones in this sample may be carry-over from other donors' samples. The nucleotides are TGTGCCAGCAGCGACCTAGCGGGTATGCTCGGTCGGCAGTTCTTC. Its amino acids are CASSDLAGMLGRQFF.